Below, 7 T cell receptor beta chains from the same sample are listed, as sequenced in a study of CD8 T cells in Susac syndrome. An input of roughly 0.5 to 1 ug of RNA was subjected to reverse transcription using random hexamers. TCRdb recomputed calls from the immunoSEQ multiplex PCR reads with MiXCR, one row per CDR3 protein. This sample has over 100,000 distinct CDR3 sequences, with just under 95% found just once. What was sequenced was CD8+ T cells from PBMCs. These receptor sequences come from a human donor with Susac syndrome.

The chain links TRBV15 to TRBJ1-5, with 7 bases aligning to TRBD1. Germline values: CDR1 LNHNV, CDR2 YYDKDF (reference sequence). The CDR3 is 15 residues long. The J segment lost 5 bases and the V segment lost 2 bases, leaving 6 bases of the junction unmatched. For the CDR3, the DNA is TGTGCCACCAGCAGAAGGGGACAGCCCGATCAGCCCCAGCATTTT. Translating gives CATSRRGQPDQPQHF.

The chain employs TRBV19 and TRBJ1-1; no definite D call. Per germline, CDR1 LNHDA and CDR2 SQIVND (reference sequence). Trimming removed 8 bases at V and 1 base at J, with 11 bases between. This CDR3 comprises 13 residues. The CDR3 DNA reads TGTGCCAGTTCTCGGTCCGGGAACACTGAAGCTTTCTTT. This codes for CASSRSGNTEAFF.

This rearrangement joins TRBV10-2 to TRBJ1-2; the D gene is possibly TRBD1 (5 bases). CDR3 length equals 14 residues. Germline V lookup: CDR1 WSHSY, CDR2 SAAADI. Trimming pared 5 bases from V and 4 bases from J, leaving 14 bases between. The CDR3 bases are TGCGCCAGCAGTCCGGCCAGGGCCCCCTATGGCTACACCTTC. Its translation: CASSPARAPYGYTF.

V usage is TRBV20-1 and J usage is TRBJ2-1, with D perhaps assigned TRBD1 or TRBD2 (6 bases each). The CDR3 is 13 residues long. From germline, CDR1 is DFQATT and CDR2 SNEGSKA (reference sequence). V dropped 6 bases and J dropped 12 bases, with 21 bases sitting between them. As DNA, the CDR3 is TGCAGTGCCAACAGGGACTCCCCTTGGGGGCAGTTCTTC. Protein product: CSANRDSPWGQFF.

The chain employs TRBV9 and TRBJ2-7, with TRBD2 as a possible D gene (6 bases). CDR1 and CDR2 from the germline V gene are SGDLS and YYNGEE. Trimming removed 4 bases from V and 6 bases from J, with 14 bases in between. The CDR3 is 13 amino acids. DNA of the CDR3: TGTGCCAGCAGCCCCGGCGGAGGGCCCGAGCAGTACTTC. Amino acids: CASSPGGGPEQYF.

The gene calls are TRBV23-1 and TRBJ2-7; D perhaps matches TRBD1 (5 bases). TRBV23-1 is placed among ORFs of uncertain function. The CDR3 extends over 16 amino acids. The V and J ends lost 8 bases and 1 base respectively, with 21 bases between them. DNA for the CDR3: TGCGCCAGCTCCACGAGAGGCAGGGTGGGTTCCTACGAGCAGTACTTC. It translates to CASSTRGRVGSYEQYF.

The CDR3 nucleotides are TGCAGTGCTAGAGATCCCGCTCTAGGTGAGCAGTTCTTC. It translates to CSARDPALGEQFF. This chain uses TRBV20-1 with TRBJ2-1, with D hard to call. Trimming took 0 bases from V and 9 from J, leaving 12 bases between them. This CDR3 is 13 amino acids long. Germline CDR1 and CDR2: DFQATT and SNEGSKA (reference sequence).